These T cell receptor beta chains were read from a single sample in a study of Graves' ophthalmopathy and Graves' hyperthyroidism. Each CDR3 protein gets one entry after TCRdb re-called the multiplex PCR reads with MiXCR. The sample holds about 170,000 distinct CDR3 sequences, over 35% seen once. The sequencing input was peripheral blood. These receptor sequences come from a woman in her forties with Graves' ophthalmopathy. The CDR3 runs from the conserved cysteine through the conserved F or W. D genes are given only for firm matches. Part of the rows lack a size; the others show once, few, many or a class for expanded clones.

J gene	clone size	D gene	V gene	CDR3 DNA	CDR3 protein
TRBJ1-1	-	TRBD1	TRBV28	TGTGCCAGCAGTACACAGGGGGCGAACACTGAAGCTTTCTTT	CASSTQGANTEAFF
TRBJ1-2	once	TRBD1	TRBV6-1	TGTGCCAGCACCCGGGACAGGGAATACTATGGCTACACCTTC	CASTRDREYYGYTF
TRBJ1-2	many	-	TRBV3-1	TGTGCCAGCAGCCATGCTCGGAATGGCTACACCTTC	CASSHARNGYTF
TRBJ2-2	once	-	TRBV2	TGTGCCAGCAGTGAAGCAAGGAGGGCCACCGGGGAGCTGTTTTTT	CASSEARRATGELFF
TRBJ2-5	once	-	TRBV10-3	TGTGCCATCAGTATAGAACTAGCCGAAGAGACCCAGTACTTC	CAISIELAEETQYF
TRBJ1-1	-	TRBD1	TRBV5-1	TGCGCCAGCAGCTTGTCCATGGACAGGGGCGAAGCTTTCTTT	CASSLSMDRGEAFF
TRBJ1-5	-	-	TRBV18	TGTGCCAGCTCACCAACATGGGATCAGCCCCAGCATTTT	CASSPTWDQPQHF
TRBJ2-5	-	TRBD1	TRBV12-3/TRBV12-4	TGTGCCAGCAGTGAGGTTGCAGGGGGAAGAGAGACCCAGTACTTC	CASSEVAGGRETQYF
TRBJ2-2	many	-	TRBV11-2	TGTGCCAGCAGCTACAGAGGGATGACAACCGGGGAGCTGTTTTTT	CASSYRGMTTGELFF
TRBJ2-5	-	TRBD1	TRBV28	TGTGCCAGCACCTTTGGGGCAGGGGGCTTTGAGACCCAGTACTTC	CASTFGAGGFETQYF
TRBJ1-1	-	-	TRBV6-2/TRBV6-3	TGTGCCAGCAGTGGGGGCCATGGTGGGACTGAAGCTTTCTTT	CASSGGHGGTEAFF
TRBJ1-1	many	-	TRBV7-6	TGTGCCAGCAGCTTATCCTCAGGGGACACTGAAGCTTTCTTT	CASSLSSGDTEAFF
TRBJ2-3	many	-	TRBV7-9	TGTGCCAGCAGCTTAGTGGATACGCAGTATTTT	CASSLVDTQYF
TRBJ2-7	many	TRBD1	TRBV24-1	TGTGCCACCAGTGACAAGGACAGGCCCGTGGGCGAGCAGTACTTC	CATSDKDRPVGEQYF
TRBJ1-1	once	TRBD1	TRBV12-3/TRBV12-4	TGTGCCAGCATCAACAGGGGGACCACTGAAGCTTTCTTT	CASINRGTTEAFF
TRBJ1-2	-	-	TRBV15	TGTGCCACCAGCAGAGATCTGGGTTCCTATGGCTACACCTTC	CATSRDLGSYGYTF